These 22 T cell receptor beta chains share one sample of origin, sequenced in a study of control samples from healthy donors and cancer patients (dated by TCRdb to the early 2020s). Libraries were constructed by the immunoSEQ multiplex PCR assay. Here the immuneACCESS table is served through TCRdb, limited to in-frame sequences with V and J called. Missing clones are a known gap in these copies; in checked studies unresolved V genes cover under half, and the rest lacks a known reason. Counted in this sample were just under 75,000 clones; over 75% of them appeared once. The ten largest clones represent 4% of the sample. Material: blood. The source of these receptors is a woman aged 50 to 65 in good health.

The CDR3 here is CASSTLGKSNQPQHF. The CDR3 coding sequence is TGTGCCAGCAGTACCTTGGGGAAAAGCAATCAGCCCCAGCATTTT. V gene TRBV28 combines with J gene TRBJ1-5; D is uncertain. Trimming left V 5 bases short and J 1 base short, with 12 bases between. This CDR3 comprises 15 residues. From germline, CDR1 is MDHEN and CDR2 SYDVKM.

The rearrangement links TRBV3-1 (or the pseudogene TRBV3-2) to TRBJ2-1, with TRBD1 matching over 10 bases. This CDR3 has 14 residues. CDR1 is LGHDT and CDR2 is YNNKEL in the germline V gene (reference sequence). The ends lost 4 bases at V and 7 bases at J; junction bases unmatched: 4. The CDR3 sequence is CASSPRTGGNEQFF. CDR3 nucleotides: TGTGCCAGCAGCCCGCGGACAGGGGGGAATGAGCAGTTCTTC.

The V gene is TRBV6-5, the J gene TRBJ1-5; perhaps TRBD1 as D (5 bases). Germline V gene sequence: CDR1 MNHEY, CDR2 SVGAGI. CDR3 length equals 13 residues. V was shortened by 11 bases and J by 9 bases, with 20 bases between the two germline ends. The CDR3 reads CAGGPIHGGPQHF. CDR3 coding DNA: TGTGCCGGGGGTCCTATTCACGGTGGGCCCCAGCATTTT.

This clone occurred once. The V and J genes are TRBV7-8 and TRBJ1-5; D unclear. V dropped 0 bases and J dropped 7 bases, with 16 bases sitting between them. Germline CDR1 reads SGHVS; CDR2 reads FQNEAQ. The CDR3 runs 16 residues. CDR3 coding DNA: TGTGCCAGCAGCTTAGCGCTGTGGGATCTAGGACAGCCCCAGCATTTT. Its protein is CASSLALWDLGQPQHF.

This chain uses TRBV28 with TRBJ1-2, with unresolved D. CDR3 length equals 15 residues. Germline V CDR1 and CDR2: MDHEN, SYDVKM. V lost 5 bases, J lost 6 bases, and 19 bases lay in between. CDR3 amino acids: CASSPRATGSHGYTF. The CDR3 region has the DNA TGTGCCAGCAGTCCAAGGGCTACGGGGAGCCATGGCTACACCTTC.

The chain couples TRBV2 to TRBJ1-1; tentative D call: TRBD1 (6 bases). Germline V gene sequence: CDR1 SNHLY, CDR2 FYNNEI. The CDR3 is made up of 15 amino acids. Trimming left V 6 bases short and J 1 base short, with 15 bases between. CDR3 sequence (DNA): TGTGCCAGCAGGAAACTGACAGGCCGGAACACTGAAGCTTTCTTT. It specifies CASRKLTGRNTEAFF.

This clone appeared a single time. The V and J genes are TRBV4-1 and TRBJ1-2; D gene unclear. This CDR3 is 11 amino acids long. The V end was cut by 11 bases, the J end by 4 bases, with 11 bases between. Germline assignment: CDR1 MGHRA and CDR2 YSYEKL. The CDR3 region is CAASDGYGYTF. CDR3 DNA: TGCGCCGCCTCGGACGGCTATGGCTACACCTTC.

The genes are TRBV7-9 and TRBJ1-1; no clear D. Germline values: CDR1 SEHNR, CDR2 FQNEAQ (reference sequence). V dropped 2 bases and J dropped 3 bases, with 10 bases sitting between them. The CDR3 covers 14 residues. CDR3 in DNA: TGTGCCAGCAGCTTATTCCGGGCAGACACTGAAGCTTTCTTT. Protein product: CASSLFRADTEAFF. Full variable domain (outside the CDR3, taken from reference TRBV7-9 and TRBJ1-1): DTGVSQNPRHKITKRGQNVTFRCDPISEHNRLYWYRQTLGQGPEFLTYFQNEAQLEKSRLLSDRFSAERPKGSFSTLEIQRTEQGDSAMYLCASSLFRADTEAFFGQGTRLTVV.

The CDR3 coding sequence is TGTGCCAGCAGCTTGAATCTAGCGGGAGGGTACACAGATACGCAGTATTTT. Translation gives CASSLNLAGGYTDTQYF. The rearrangement links TRBV5-6 to TRBJ2-3, with 12 bases aligning to TRBD2. V lost 1 base, J lost 2 bases, and 5 bases stayed unmatched. Germline V gene data show CDR1 as SGHDT and CDR2 as YYEEEE. The CDR3 loop spans 17 amino acids.

The gene calls are TRBV9 and TRBJ2-1; D tentatively fits TRBD1 or TRBD2 (5 bases each). CDR1 SGDLS and CDR2 YYNGEE come from the germline V gene. This CDR3 comprises 16 residues. V dropped 0 bases and J dropped 5 bases, with 15 bases sitting between them. CDR3 nucleotides: TGTGCCAGCAGCGTAGCCCCCGGGACCGCCGACAATGAGCAGTTCTTC. Its translation is CASSVAPGTADNEQFF.

The chain employs TRBV6-5 and TRBJ1-6; no firm D call. Germline-derived CDR1 and CDR2 are MNHEY and SVGAGI. This CDR3 spans 14 amino acids. Trimming left V 6 bases short and J 4 bases short, with 10 bases between. The CDR3 nucleotides are TGTGCCAGCAGGCCGGACTCTTATAATTCACCCCTCCACTTT. Protein product: CASRPDSYNSPLHF.

The rearrangement joins TRBV7-3 to TRBJ2-2; no reliable D call. Trimming took off 5 bases at V and 6 bases at J, with 22 bases between the two ends. Germline loops: CDR1 SGHTA, CDR2 FQGTGA. The CDR3 length is 17 residues. The CDR3 DNA follows: TGTGCCAGCAGCCTTTCCCCCGTAACGGGCTCCGCCGGGGAGCTGTTTTTT. It encodes CASSLSPVTGSAGELFF.

This chain uses TRBV15 with TRBJ2-7; TRBD1 matches 7 bases. Germline V gene lookup returns CDR1 LNHNV and CDR2 YYDKDF (reference sequence). CDR3 size: 15 residues. The ends lost 2 bases at V and 7 bases at J; junction bases unmatched: 11. For the CDR3, the DNA is TGTGCCACCAGCAGATACAGGGGATCTGGGGAAGAGCAGTACTTC. It is translated as CATSRYRGSGEEQYF. The entire variable domain, with the rest obtained from reference TRBV15 and TRBJ2-7, is as follows: DAMVIQNPRYQVTQFGKPVTLSCSQTLNHNVMYWYQQKSSQAPKLLFHYYDKDFNNEADTPDNFQSRRPNTSFCFLDIRSPGLGDTAMYLCATSRYRGSGEEQYFGPGTRLTVT.

The chain carries TRBV18 and TRBJ2-3, with TRBD2 matching 8 bases. This CDR3 has 14 amino acids. Trimming cost V 4 bases and J 2 bases; bases outside gene matches: 2. In germline, CDR1 is KGHSH, CDR2 LQKENI. The CDR3 loop is CASSRGLVTDTQYF. The CDR3 coding sequence is TGTGCCAGCTCACGGGGACTAGTCACAGATACGCAGTATTTT.

This chain links TRBV7-2 with TRBJ2-1; 11 bases fit TRBD2. Germline loops: CDR1 SGHTA, CDR2 FQGNSA. The CDR3 is 16 residues long. Trimming removed 5 bases from V and 4 bases from J; junction bases left unmatched: 7. The CDR3 is CASSARGLAEYNEQFF. CDR3 coding DNA: TGTGCCAGCAGCGCACGGGGACTAGCGGAATACAATGAGCAGTTCTTC.

The chain recombines TRBV2 with TRBJ2-1, with 11 bases aligning to TRBD2. The CDR3 length is 15 residues. V lost 10 bases, J lost 4 bases, and 9 bases stayed unmatched. CDR1 is SNHLY and CDR2 is FYNNEI in the germline V gene. CDR3 DNA sequence: TGTGCCACCATACCGGGACTAGCGGATTACAATGAGCAGTTCTTC. It specifies CATIPGLADYNEQFF.

This clone was seen only a few times. This chain connects TRBV5-5 to TRBJ2-2; D possibly corresponds to TRBD1 (6 bases). V was shortened by 0 bases and J by 0 bases, with 15 bases between the two germline ends. This CDR3 contains 18 residues. Germline assignment: CDR1 SGHKS and CDR2 YYEKEE (reference sequence). The CDR3 loop is CASSLAALGAANTGELFF. In nucleotides, the CDR3 is TGTGCCAGCAGCTTGGCCGCCCTGGGGGCGGCGAACACCGGGGAGCTGTTTTTT. The full variable domain, in which reference TRBV5-5 and TRBJ2-2 provide the parts outside the CDR3, is DAGVTQSPTHLIKTRGQQVTLRCSPISGHKSVSWYQQVLGQGPQFIFQYYEKEERGRGNFPDRFSARQFPNYSSELNVNALLLGDSALYLCASSLAALGAANTGELFFGEGSRLTVL.

The chain carries TRBV5-1 and TRBJ2-1; TRBD2 matches 13 bases. This CDR3 is 16 amino acids long. From germline, CDR1 is SGHRS and CDR2 YFSETQ. After removal of 2 bases from V and 7 bases from J, the junction contained 6 bases not matched to a gene. DNA of the CDR3: TGCGCCAGCAGCTTTCAACTAGCGGGAGGGTCGAATGAGCAGTTCTTC. Translated, it gives CASSFQLAGGSNEQFF.

The V and J genes are TRBV5-1 and TRBJ2-2, with 9 bases identical to TRBD1. Germline V gene data show CDR1 as SGHRS and CDR2 as YFSETQ. CDR3 length: 12 residues. With V trimmed by 4 bases and J by 11 bases, 3 bases remained unmatched. CDR3 DNA: TGCGCCAGCAGCATGGGACAGGGTGAGCTGTTTTTT. Translation gives CASSMGQGELFF.

This clone came up once. The rearrangement links TRBV7-3 to TRBJ2-2; 10 bases agree with TRBD1. This CDR3 comprises 15 residues. Looked up from germline, CDR1 is SGHTA and CDR2 is FQGTGA. V shed 4 bases, J shed 4 bases, and the junction held 3 bases outside the gene matches. Written as DNA, the CDR3 is TGTGCCAGCAGCTGGACAGGGGGGACCACCGGGGAGCTGTTTTTT. Residues: CASSWTGGTTGELFF.

The chain employs TRBV11-2 and TRBJ1-1, with D unresolved. This CDR3 has 13 residues. Germline V lookup: CDR1 SGHAT, CDR2 FQNNGV. The V and J ends lost 6 bases and 0 bases respectively, with 8 bases between them. In DNA form, the CDR3 reads TGTGCCAGCAGTGAAGGGCTGAACACTGAAGCTTTCTTT. It yields the protein CASSEGLNTEAFF.

This chain connects TRBV7-6 to TRBJ1-1, with D perhaps TRBD1 (5 bases). Trimming removed 3 bases from V and 1 base from J, with 6 bases in between. The CDR3 is 13 residues long. CDR1 SGHVS and CDR2 FNYEAQ come from the germline V gene. Here the CDR3 DNA reads TGTGCCAGCAGCTTGGGGCAGAACACTGAAGCTTTCTTT. Translating it yields CASSLGQNTEAFF.